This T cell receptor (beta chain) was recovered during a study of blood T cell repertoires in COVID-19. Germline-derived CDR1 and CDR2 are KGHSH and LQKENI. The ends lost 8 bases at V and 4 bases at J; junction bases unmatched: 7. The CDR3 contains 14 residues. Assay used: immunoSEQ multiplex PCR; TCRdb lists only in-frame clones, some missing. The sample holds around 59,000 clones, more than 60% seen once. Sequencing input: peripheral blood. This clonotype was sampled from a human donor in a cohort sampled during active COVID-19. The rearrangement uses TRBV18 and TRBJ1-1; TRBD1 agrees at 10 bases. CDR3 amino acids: CASKGGQGFTEAFF. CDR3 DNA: TGTGCCAGCAAAGGGGGACAGGGGTTCACTGAAGCTTTCTTT.